This paragraph reports one T cell receptor (beta chain). Per the original data handling: Amplifying reference gene primers gave estimates of nucleated cell counts. Only in-frame clones appear in the TCRdb table, and some are missing; sequencing was by immunoSEQ multiplex PCR. That table gives V, J and clone size, and the DNA gave D and trimming. The sample includes around 170,000 clones, roughly nine tenths seen only once; the top ten take less than 2%. The entry originates in a study of blood T cell repertoires in COVID-19. Background on the study: Italy, Spain and the United States were the sources of the convalescent and acute COVID-19 samples. T cells, B-cell-depleted T cells, or PBMCs supplied cDNA or gDNA.

V dropped 1 base and J dropped 4 bases, with 14 bases sitting between them. Germline CDR1 and CDR2: SGHVS and FNYEAQ. The CDR3 sequence is 16 residues long. The sample consisted of peripheral blood. The chain links TRBV7-6 to TRBJ2-1, with D perhaps TRBD1 (6 bases). The TCR comes from a man aged 18 to 30 who had recovered from COVID-19. The CDR3 nucleotides are TGTGCCAGCAGCTTAGGGGCCGGGGACAATTACAATGAGCAGTTCTTC. The encoded protein is CASSLGAGDNYNEQFF.